One T cell receptor (beta chain) is described in this entry. This CDR3 is 13 amino acids long. The V end was cut by 2 bases, the J end by 0 bases, with 6 bases between. Germline V gene data show CDR1 as SGDLS and CDR2 as YYNGEE. This record comes from a study of T cell repertoires in cytomegalovirus infection. TCRdb redid the calling of the reads with MiXCR, one entry per CDR3 protein. The table has around 250,000 distinct CDR3 sequences, about a sixth seen once; the top ten hold more than 45%. This clonotype was sampled from a human donor in good health (CMV status not recorded). Some clones in this sample may be carry-over from other donors' samples. The sample consisted of CD8+ T cells from PBMCs. The chain combines TRBV9 with TRBJ2-7, with D uncertain. CDR3 bases: TGTGCCAGCAGCGTGACGCCCTCCTACGAGCAGTACTTC. It is translated as CASSVTPSYEQYF.